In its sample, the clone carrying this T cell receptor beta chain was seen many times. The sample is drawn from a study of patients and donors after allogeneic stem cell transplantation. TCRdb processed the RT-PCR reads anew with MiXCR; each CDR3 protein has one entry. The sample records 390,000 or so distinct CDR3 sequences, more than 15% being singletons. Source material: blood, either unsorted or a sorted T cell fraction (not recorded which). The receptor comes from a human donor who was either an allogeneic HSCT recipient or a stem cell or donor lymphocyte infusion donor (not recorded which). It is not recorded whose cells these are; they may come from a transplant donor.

CDR3 protein: CASSSVAALEQYF. CDR3 DNA sequence: TGTGCCAGCAGTTCGGTGGCAGCCCTTGAGCAGTACTTC. V gene TRBV12-3 or TRBV12-4 combines with J gene TRBJ2-7; D is undetermined. This CDR3 spans 13 amino acids. Trimming pared 4 bases from V and 7 bases from J, leaving 14 bases between.